A single T cell receptor beta chain is shown here with its context. Per germline, CDR1 LNHDA and CDR2 SQIVND (reference sequence). After removal of 5 bases from V and 1 base from J, the junction contained 8 bases not matched to a gene. This CDR3 spans 17 amino acids. This sample is part of a study of blood T cell repertoires in COVID-19. Study as a whole: T cells, B-cell-depleted T cells, or PBMCs supplied cDNA or gDNA.

Clones were read by immunoSEQ multiplex PCR, and TCRdb kept only the in-frame ones, dropping some. The sample lists about 100,000 clones, roughly nine tenths seen once, with about 1.7% in the top ten. This clonotype originated in a human donor with active COVID-19. The donor label of this sample is uncertain. The V and J genes are TRBV19 and TRBJ2-1; 10 bases agree with TRBD1. The sequencing sample was made of peripheral blood. CDR3 protein: CASSSRQGAGSYNEQFF. Written as DNA, the CDR3 is TGTGCCAGTAGTTCCCGACAGGGGGCGGGGTCCTACAATGAGCAGTTCTTC. The variable domain in full, with the rest retrieved from reference TRBV19 and TRBJ2-1, is DGGITQSPKYLFRKEGQNVTLSCEQNLNHDAMYWYRQDPGQGLRLIYYSQIVNDFQKGDIAEGYSVSREKKESFPLTVTSAQKNPTAFYLCASSSRQGAGSYNEQFFGPGTRLTVL.